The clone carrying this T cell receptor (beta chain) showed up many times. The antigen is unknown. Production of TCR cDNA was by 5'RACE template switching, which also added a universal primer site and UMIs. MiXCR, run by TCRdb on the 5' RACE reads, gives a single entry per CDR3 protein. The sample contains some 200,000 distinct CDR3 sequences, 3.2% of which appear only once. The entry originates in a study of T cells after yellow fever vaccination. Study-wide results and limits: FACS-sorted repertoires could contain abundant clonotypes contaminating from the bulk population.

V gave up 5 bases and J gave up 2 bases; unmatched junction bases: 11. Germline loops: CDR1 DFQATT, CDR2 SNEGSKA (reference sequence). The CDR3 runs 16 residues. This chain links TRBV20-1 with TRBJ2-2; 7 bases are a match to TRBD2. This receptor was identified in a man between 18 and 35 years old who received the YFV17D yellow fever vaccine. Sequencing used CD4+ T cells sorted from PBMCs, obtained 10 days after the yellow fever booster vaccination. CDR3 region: CSAPRTRRSNTGELFF. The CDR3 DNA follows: TGCAGTGCTCCCCGGACTAGGAGATCAAACACCGGGGAGCTGTTTTTT.